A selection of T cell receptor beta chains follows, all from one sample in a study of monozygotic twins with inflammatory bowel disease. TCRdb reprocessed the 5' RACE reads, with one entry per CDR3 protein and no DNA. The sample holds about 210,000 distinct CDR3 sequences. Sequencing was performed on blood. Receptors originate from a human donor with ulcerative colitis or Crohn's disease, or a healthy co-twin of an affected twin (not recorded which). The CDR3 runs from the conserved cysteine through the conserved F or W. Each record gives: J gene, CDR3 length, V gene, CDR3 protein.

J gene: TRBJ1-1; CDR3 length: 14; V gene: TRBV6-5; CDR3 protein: CASSYSRGWTEAFF
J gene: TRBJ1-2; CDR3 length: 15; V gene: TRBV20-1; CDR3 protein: CSARGSDRHINGYTF
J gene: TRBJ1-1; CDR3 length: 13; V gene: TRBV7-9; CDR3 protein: CASSPEAGEEAFF
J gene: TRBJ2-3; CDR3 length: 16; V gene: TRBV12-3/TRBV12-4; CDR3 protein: CASIFRLAGGEGTQYF
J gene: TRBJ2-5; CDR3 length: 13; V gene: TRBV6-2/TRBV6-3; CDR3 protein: CASKRDLMETQYF
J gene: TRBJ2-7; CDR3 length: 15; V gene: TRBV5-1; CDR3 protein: CASSLVGGVGYEQYF
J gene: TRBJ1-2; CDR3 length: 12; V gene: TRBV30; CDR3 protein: CAWTGESYGYTF
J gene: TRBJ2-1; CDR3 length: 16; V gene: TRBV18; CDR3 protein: CASSPPETSGNGEQFF
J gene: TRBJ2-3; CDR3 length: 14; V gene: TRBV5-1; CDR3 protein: CASKGRTSTDTQYF
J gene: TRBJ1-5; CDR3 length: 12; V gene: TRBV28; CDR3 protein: CASSQLYQPQHF
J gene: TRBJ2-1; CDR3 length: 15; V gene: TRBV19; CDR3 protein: CASSLLAGLYNEQFF
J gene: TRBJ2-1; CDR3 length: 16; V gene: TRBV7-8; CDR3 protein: CASSSWGEPSSNEQFF
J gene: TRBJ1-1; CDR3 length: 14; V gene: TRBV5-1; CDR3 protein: CASSQTQGAGKAFF
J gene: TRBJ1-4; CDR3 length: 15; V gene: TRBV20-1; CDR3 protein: CSARDLNRANEKLFF
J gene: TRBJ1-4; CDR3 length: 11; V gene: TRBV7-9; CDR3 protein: CASSAGQGLFF
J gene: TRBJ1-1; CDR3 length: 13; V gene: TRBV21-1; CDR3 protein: CASSSKPGQKAFF
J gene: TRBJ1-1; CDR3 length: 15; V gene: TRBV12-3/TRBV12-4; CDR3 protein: CASSPSPGPNTEAFF
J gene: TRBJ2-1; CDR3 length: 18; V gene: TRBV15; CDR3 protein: CATSRGPVAGGPINEQFF
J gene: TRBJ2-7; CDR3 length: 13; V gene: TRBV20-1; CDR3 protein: CSAQNGVNYEQYF
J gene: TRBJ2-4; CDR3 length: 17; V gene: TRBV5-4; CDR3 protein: CASSRGGGGTSGNIQYF
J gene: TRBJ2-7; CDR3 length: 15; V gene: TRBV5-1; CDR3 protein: CASSLVGSGRDEQYF
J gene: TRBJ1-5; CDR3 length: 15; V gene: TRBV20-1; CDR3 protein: CSARKVGTGNQPQHF
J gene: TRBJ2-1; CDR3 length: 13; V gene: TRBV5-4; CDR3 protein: CASSDWGANEQFF
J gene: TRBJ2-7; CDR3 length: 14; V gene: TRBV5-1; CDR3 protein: CASSSTGPNYEQYF
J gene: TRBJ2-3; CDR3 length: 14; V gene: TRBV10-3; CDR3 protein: CAINIAGGTDTQYF
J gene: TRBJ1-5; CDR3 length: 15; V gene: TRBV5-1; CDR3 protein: CASSEGTARNQPQHF
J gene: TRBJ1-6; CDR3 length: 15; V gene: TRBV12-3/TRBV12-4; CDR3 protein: CASSPAGGINSPLHF
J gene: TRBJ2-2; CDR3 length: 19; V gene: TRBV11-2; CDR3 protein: CASSSRVAMYRGTTGELFF
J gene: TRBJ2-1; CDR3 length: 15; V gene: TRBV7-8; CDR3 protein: CASRPDRYSYNEQSF
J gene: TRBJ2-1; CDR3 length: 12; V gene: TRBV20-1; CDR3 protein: CSARDWAVEQFF
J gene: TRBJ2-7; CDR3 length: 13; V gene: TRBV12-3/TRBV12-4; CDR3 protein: CASSPGTLREQYF
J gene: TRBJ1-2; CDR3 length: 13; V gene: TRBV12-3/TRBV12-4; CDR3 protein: CASRPGGNYGYTF
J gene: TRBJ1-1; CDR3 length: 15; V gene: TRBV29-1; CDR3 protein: CSVAGDSLGYTEAFF
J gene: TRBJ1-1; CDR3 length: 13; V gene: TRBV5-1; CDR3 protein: CASGTGGDTEAFF
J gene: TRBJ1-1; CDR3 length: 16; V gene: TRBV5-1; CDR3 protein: CASSFGDGYLNTEAFF
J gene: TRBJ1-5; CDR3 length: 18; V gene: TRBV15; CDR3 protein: CATSRDPQPGQDNQPQHF
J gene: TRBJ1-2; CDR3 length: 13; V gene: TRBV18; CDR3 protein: CASSPDRGSGYTF
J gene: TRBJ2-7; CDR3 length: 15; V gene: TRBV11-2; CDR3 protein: CASSSNTAPGNEQYF
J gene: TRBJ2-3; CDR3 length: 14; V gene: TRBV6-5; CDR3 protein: CASSYSAVTDTQYF
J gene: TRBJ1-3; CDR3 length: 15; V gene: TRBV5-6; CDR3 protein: CASSLVGGGGNTIYF
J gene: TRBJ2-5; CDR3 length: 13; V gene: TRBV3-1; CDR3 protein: CASSQHERETQYF
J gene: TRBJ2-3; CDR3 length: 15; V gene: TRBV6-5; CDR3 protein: CASSLGGGSANTQYF
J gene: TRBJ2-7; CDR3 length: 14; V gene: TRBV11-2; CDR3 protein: CASSYTNRGYEQYF
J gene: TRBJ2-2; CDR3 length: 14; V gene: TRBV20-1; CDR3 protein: CSATGRAGTGELFF
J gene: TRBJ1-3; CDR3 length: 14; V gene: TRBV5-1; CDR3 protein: CASRKGDGGNTIYF
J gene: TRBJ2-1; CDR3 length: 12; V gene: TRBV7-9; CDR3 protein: CASSYDGNEQFF
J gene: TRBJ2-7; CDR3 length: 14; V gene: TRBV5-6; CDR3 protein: CASSLAQGGWEQYF
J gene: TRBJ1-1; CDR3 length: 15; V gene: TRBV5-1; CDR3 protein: CASSLAGTANTEAFF
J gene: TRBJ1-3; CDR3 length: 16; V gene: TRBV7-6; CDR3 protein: CASSQQGWGSGNTIYF
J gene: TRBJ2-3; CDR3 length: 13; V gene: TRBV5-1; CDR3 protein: CASSLGFSDTQYF
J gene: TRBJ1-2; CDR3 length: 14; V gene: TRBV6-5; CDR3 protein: CASSYQPGAGGYTF
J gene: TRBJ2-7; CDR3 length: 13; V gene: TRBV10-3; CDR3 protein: CAISGRQVYEQYF
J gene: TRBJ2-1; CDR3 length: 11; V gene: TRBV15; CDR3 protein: CATSIGDEQFF